This record covers a single TCR beta chain. The antigen is unknown. PCR primers comprised 60 Vbeta and 13 Jbeta primers. The table came from immunoSEQ multiplex PCR; TCRdb's copy has only in-frame clones and leaves some out. The sample lists about 130,000 clones, approximately 81% seen once, with 0.55% to 0.85% in the top ten. There are 15 residues in the CDR3. Trimming left V 3 bases short and J 3 bases short, with 15 bases between. Germline V gives CDR1 SGDLS, CDR2 YYNGEE. The data originate from a study of cytomegalovirus exposure and HLA in healthy donors. In the study overall: A prior analysis found 117 million unique TCR beta sequences from approximately 190 million T cells.

The study, taken as a whole, reports: Presence/absence analyses assumed roughly uniform sequencing depth across donors. Most sequenced TCRs were rare (though some public TCRs occurred in many donors).

The sequencing input was PBMCs. The gene calls are TRBV9 and TRBJ1-2, with D tentatively TRBD1 (6 bases). The source is a man between 18 and 35 years old in good health and CMV-seronegative. This CDR3 reads CASSGVRDTYYGYTF. For the CDR3, the DNA is TGTGCCAGCAGCGGGGTCCGGGACACCTACTATGGCTACACCTTC.